The clone carrying this TCR beta chain was counted between two and nine times. Antigen: not known. V gave up 8 bases and J gave up 6 bases; unmatched junction bases: 9. The CDR3 is made up of 15 amino acids. Per the germline V gene, CDR1 is LNHDA and CDR2 is SQIVND (reference sequence). Here immunoSEQ multiplex PCR was the method, and the copy in TCRdb shows in-frame clones only, minus some. The repertoire includes about 3,400 clones, approximately 84% of them detected once, and 20% to 25% sits in the top ten. The data were taken from a study of T cells after posttransplantation cyclophosphamide. Study-level points and caveats: TRB clonality was highly associated with recipient CMV seropositivity and reactivation.

V usage is TRBV19 and J usage is TRBJ2-3; 12 bases line up with TRBD2. The sample was CD8+ T cells sorted from bone marrow. The clonotype was recovered from a woman aged 55-70 years in good health, CMV-negative, and a related stem cell transplant donor. The CDR3 DNA follows: TGTGCCAGTTCTGCGACTAGCGGGAGTATGGATACGCAGTATTTT. This sequence encodes CASSATSGSMDTQYF.